A single sample gave rise to the 14 T cell receptor beta chains below, sequenced in a study of OX40 agonist ivuxolimab in advanced cancers. TCRdb keeps only in-frame clones here, not all; method: immunoSEQ multiplex PCR. This table holds 55,000 to 70,000 clones, about 82% found once. This specimen was CD4+ or CD8+ T cells sorted from blood, taken in a trial of the OX40 agonist ivuxolimab. Every receptor here comes from an adult with an advanced solid tumor such as melanoma, head and neck, liver or kidney cancer.

The J gene is TRBJ1-4, the V gene TRBV18, with D unclear. Trimming stripped 6 bases from V and 5 bases from J, with 7 bases between. Germline V gives CDR1 KGHSH, CDR2 LQKENI. The CDR3 consists of 12 residues. The CDR3, as DNA: TGTGCCAGCTCCAGGCCGAATGAAAAACTGTTTTTT. The encoded protein is CASSRPNEKLFF.

This clone showed up just once. The V and J genes are TRBV6-1 and TRBJ2-1, with 11 positions matching TRBD1. Germline assignment: CDR1 MNHNS and CDR2 SASEGT. The J segment lost 0 bases and the V segment lost 6 bases, leaving 1 base of the junction unmatched. CDR3 length: 15 amino acids. CDR3 nucleotides: TGTGCCAGCAGGGACAGGGGGCTCTCCTACAATGAGCAGTTCTTC. Residues: CASRDRGLSYNEQFF.

The rearrangement uses TRBV4-3 and TRBJ1-2; TRBD1 might be the D (6 bases). The CDR3 sequence is 19 residues long. V was shortened by 0 bases and J by 4 bases, with 24 bases between the two germline ends. The germline CDR1 and CDR2 sequences are LGHNA and YSLEER. The CDR3 DNA is TGCGCCAGCAGCCAAGAGGCGTCGGTTGGGGGCACCCGCGTCTATGGCTACACCTTC. Residues: CASSQEASVGGTRVYGYTF.

The chain has TRBV9 and TRBJ2-1, with unresolved D. CDR3 length: 14 residues. Germline V gene sequence: CDR1 SGDLS, CDR2 YYNGEE. V was pared by 0 bases and J by 6 bases, with 10 bases between. The CDR3 sequence is CASSVGPQTNEQFF. DNA of the CDR3: TGTGCCAGCAGCGTAGGCCCCCAGACCAATGAGCAGTTCTTC. Using reference TRBV9 and TRBJ2-1 for the parts outside the CDR3, the full variable domain is DSGVTQTPKHLITATGQRVTLRCSPRSGDLSVYWYQQSLDQGLQFLIQYYNGEERAKGNILERFSAQQFPDLHSELNLSSLELGDSALYFCASSVGPQTNEQFFGPGTRLTVL.

This chain links TRBV2 with TRBJ2-2, with 15 positions matching TRBD2. Germline V lookup: CDR1 SNHLY, CDR2 FYNNEI. This CDR3 region has 17 residues. Losses at the gene ends were 6 bases for V and 7 bases for J; bases not matched to a gene: 9. CDR3 DNA: TGTGCCAGCAGGCGTGGACTAGCGGGGGGGCCGAGCGGGGAGCTGTTTTTT. Translated, it gives CASRRGLAGGPSGELFF.

In this sample, this clone turned up once. The chain combines TRBV28 with TRBJ2-5; 11 bases are a match to TRBD2. The germline V gene has CDR1 MDHEN and CDR2 SYDVKM. J lost 5 bases, V lost 10 bases, and 9 bases had no gene match. There are 14 residues in the CDR3. CDR3 sequence reads: CAIGGSGGAETQYF. The CDR3 DNA is TGTGCCATCGGGGGTAGCGGGGGGGCGGAGACCCAGTACTTC. Using reference TRBV28 and TRBJ2-5 for the parts outside the CDR3, the full variable domain is DVKVTQSSRYLVKRTGEKVFLECVQDMDHENMFWYRQDPGLGLRLIYFSYDVKMKEKGDIPEGYSVSREKKERFSLILESASTNQTSMYLCAIGGSGGAETQYFGPGTRLLVL.

This chain uses TRBV6-1 with TRBJ2-3; TRBD2 matches 7 bases. CDR3 length: 15 residues. Germline CDR1 and CDR2: MNHNS and SASEGT. Trimming took 6 bases from V and 5 from J; bases not matched to a gene: 11. CDR3 protein: CASREWTGGGDTQYF. The CDR3 DNA sequence: TGTGCCAGCAGGGAATGGACGGGAGGCGGAGATACGCAGTATTTT.

As concerns this clone: At one end, the junction sequence differs from germline, possibly due to a read error. The chain employs TRBV7-7 and TRBJ2-2; tentative D call: TRBD2 (5 bases). This CDR3 is 14 amino acids long. Germline CDR1 SSHAT, CDR2 FNYEAQ (reference sequence). The CDR3 DNA sequence: TGTGCTAGCAGACTACACTTAGAAACCGGGGAGCTGTTTTTT. The encoded protein is CASRLHLETGELFF.

V usage is TRBV2 and J usage is TRBJ2-3; 7 bases agree with TRBD2. Per germline, CDR1 SNHLY and CDR2 FYNNEI. This CDR3 is 15 amino acids long. V shed 8 bases, J shed 2 bases, and the junction held 10 bases outside the gene matches. The CDR3 region is CASCQGDYDTDTQYF. The CDR3 nucleotides are TGTGCCAGCTGCCAAGGGGACTACGACACAGATACGCAGTATTTT.

V usage is TRBV30 and J usage is TRBJ1-2, with D possibly TRBD1 on 6 matching bases. In germline, CDR1 is GTSNPN, CDR2 SVGIG (reference sequence). The CDR3 runs 16 residues. V was shortened by 2 bases and J by 4 bases, with 20 bases between the two germline ends. The CDR3 reads CAWSPGGQVLIYGYTF. CDR3 DNA sequence: TGTGCCTGGAGTCCCGGGGGCCAAGTTCTTATCTATGGCTACACCTTC.

The chain joins TRBV4-1 to TRBJ1-5, with D perhaps matching TRBD1 (6 bases). Trimming removed 4 bases from V and 2 bases from J, with 12 bases in between. The germline CDR1 and CDR2 sequences are MGHRA and YSYEKL. The CDR3 sequence is 15 residues long. CDR3 sequence (DNA): TGCGCCAGCAGCCCCACAGGGTGGGGCAATCAGCCCCAGCATTTT. Amino acid sequence: CASSPTGWGNQPQHF.

The chain links TRBV19 to TRBJ1-6; D unresolved. The CDR3 loop spans 12 amino acids. Germline CDR1 and CDR2: LNHDA and SQIVND (reference sequence). Trimming took off 3 bases at V and 8 bases at J, with 5 bases between the two ends. CDR3 bases: TGTGCCAGTAGTATGGTGGATTCACCCCTCCACTTT. Protein sequence: CASSMVDSPLHF.

The chain recombines TRBV7-2 with TRBJ2-6; D not certain. V lost 5 bases and J 0 bases, leaving 8 bases between the germline ends. Germline V gene sequence: CDR1 SGHTA, CDR2 FQGNSA. CDR3 size: 15 residues. CDR3 protein: CASSLVGSGANVLTF. CDR3 coding DNA: TGTGCCAGCAGCCTAGTGGGCTCTGGGGCCAACGTCCTGACTTTC.

This clone was observed a handful of times. The chain has TRBV5-4 and TRBJ1-6; possibly TRBD1 for D (6 bases). From germline, CDR1 is SGHNT and CDR2 YYREEE (reference sequence). The CDR3 runs 16 residues. The germline V and J ends were trimmed by 0 bases and 7 bases, with 14 bases remaining between them. CDR3 in DNA: TGTGCCAGCAGCTTGGCTAGGGGGGGCGGAAATTCACCCCTCCACTTT. The encoded protein is CASSLARGGGNSPLHF.